Listed below are T cell receptor beta chains from one sample, sequenced in a study of technical replicates of blood from a few donors. Profiled with immunoSEQ multiplex PCR; TCRdb holds only in-frame clones, not every one. The sample shows more than 75,000 clones, 90% to 97% of them seen only once. The sample was T cells isolated from PBMCs. The receptor source for this set is a human donor in good health. The CDR3 runs from the conserved cysteine through the conserved F or W. A D gene is named only where the DNA matches it firmly. Some rows have no size entry. The others give once, few or many, or a class for an expanded clone.

J: TRBJ1-1; D: -; size: -; V: TRBV5-8; DNA: TGTGCCAGCAGCTTTGGGGTGACACCGGGGACTGAAGCTTTCTTT; CDR3: CASSFGVTPGTEAFF
J: TRBJ2-1; D: TRBD2; size: -; V: TRBV6-5; DNA: TGTGCCAGCAGTTCGCCAACTAGCGGGAGGGCCAATGAGCAGTTCTTC; CDR3: CASSSPTSGRANEQFF
J: TRBJ2-1; D: TRBD2; size: -; V: TRBV2; DNA: TGTGCCAGCAGTCTAGGCTTGACTAGCACAAATGAGCAGTTCTTC; CDR3: CASSLGLTSTNEQFF
J: TRBJ2-4; D: -; size: -; V: TRBV29-1; DNA: TGCAGCGTTGACGACAGAAGAATTCAGTACTTC; CDR3: CSVDDRRIQYF
J: TRBJ2-1; D: TRBD2; size: -; V: TRBV28; DNA: TGTGCCAGCAGTCTCTCCAGCGGGAGCTTGGTTTATTCCTACAATGAGCAGTTCTTC; CDR3: CASSLSSGSLVYSYNEQFF
J: TRBJ2-1; D: TRBD2; size: -; V: TRBV6-1; DNA: TGTGCCAGCAGTGATAGACTAGCGGGAACCTCTAATGAGCAGTTCTTC; CDR3: CASSDRLAGTSNEQFF
J: TRBJ2-1; D: TRBD2; size: -; V: TRBV4-3; DNA: TGCGCCAGCAGCCTCACTAGCGGTGACAATGAGCAGTTCTTC; CDR3: CASSLTSGDNEQFF
J: TRBJ2-5; D: -; size: -; V: TRBV10-3; DNA: TGTGCCATACGCCTGGACGGGAGTTTAGAGACCCAGTACTTC; CDR3: CAIRLDGSLETQYF
J: TRBJ1-3; D: -; size: -; V: TRBV5-8; DNA: TGTGCCAGCAGCTTGCTCCTACAGCTACTCTCTGGAAACACCATATATTTT; CDR3: CASSLLLQLLSGNTIYF
J: TRBJ2-7; D: TRBD1; size: -; V: TRBV29-1; DNA: TGCAGCGTGGCGAGCCGGGACAGGGTCTACGAGCAGTACTTC; CDR3: CSVASRDRVYEQYF
J: TRBJ1-2; D: -; size: -; V: TRBV5-6; DNA: TGTGCCAGCAGCTTGGAACAGGACATTTGGTATGGCTACACCTTC; CDR3: CASSLEQDIWYGYTF
J: TRBJ2-7; D: TRBD2; size: -; V: TRBV6-1; DNA: TGTGCCAGCAGCCCCAGCGGGAGGGCCCCCTACGAGCAGTACTTC; CDR3: CASSPSGRAPYEQYF
J: TRBJ2-7; D: TRBD2; size: -; V: TRBV4-1; DNA: TGCGCCAGCAGCGCCCGACTAGCGGGAAGCGAGCAGTACTTC; CDR3: CASSARLAGSEQYF
J: TRBJ1-2; D: -; size: once; V: TRBV7-2; DNA: TGTGCCAGCAGCTTAGGGTCCGGGGACAGCTACACCTTC; CDR3: CASSLGSGDSYTF
J: TRBJ1-2; D: -; size: -; V: TRBV11-2; DNA: TGTGCCAGCAGCTTCTTACAGGGATATGGTGGCTACACCTTC; CDR3: CASSFLQGYGGYTF
J: TRBJ2-2; D: -; size: -; V: TRBV25-1; DNA: TGTGCCAGCAGTGACGGCGGGGCTGCCGGGGAGCTGTTTTTT; CDR3: CASSDGGAAGELFF
J: TRBJ2-7; D: TRBD1; size: -; V: TRBV27; DNA: TGTGCCAGCGGCCCGACAGGGGGCTACGAGCAGTACTTC; CDR3: CASGPTGGYEQYF
J: TRBJ2-7; D: TRBD1; size: -; V: TRBV2; DNA: TGTGCCAGCGGCGTGGGGGACAGGGACTACGAGCAGTACTTC; CDR3: CASGVGDRDYEQYF
J: TRBJ2-7; D: -; size: -; V: TRBV15; DNA: TGTGCCACCAGCAGAGAGGGGAGCAGGATCTACGAGCAGTACTTC; CDR3: CATSREGSRIYEQYF
J: TRBJ2-1; D: -; size: -; V: TRBV27; DNA: TGTGCCAGCCGGGTAAGCGGATACTACAATGAGCAGTTCTTC; CDR3: CASRVSGYYNEQFF
J: TRBJ2-1; D: -; size: -; V: TRBV7-3; DNA: TGTGCCAGCAGCTACTCGTTGGGACACGGAAGGGGTGAGCAGTTCTTC; CDR3: CASSYSLGHGRGEQFF
J: TRBJ1-1; D: TRBD1; size: -; V: TRBV7-9; DNA: TGTGCCAGCAGCACGGACAGGGAGGCTTTCTTT; CDR3: CASSTDREAFF
J: TRBJ1-1; D: -; size: -; V: TRBV12-2; DNA: TGTGCAAGTCGCTTAGGGGACAGGGGTTCTTCCACTGAAGCTTTCTTT; CDR3: CASRLGDRGSSTEAFF
J: TRBJ2-5; D: TRBD1; size: -; V: TRBV27; DNA: TGTGCCAGCAGGACCCCAGGGGGCACGGAGACCCAGTACTTC; CDR3: CASRTPGGTETQYF
J: TRBJ1-1; D: -; size: -; V: TRBV7-2; DNA: TGTGCCAGCAGCTTCAGATCGGTGCTCTCAGGGGTTAAGACTGAAGCTTTCTTT; CDR3: CASSFRSVLSGVKTEAFF
J: TRBJ2-7; D: -; size: -; V: TRBV9; DNA: TGTGCCAGCAGCGGAGGACAGACCCAACCCGGCGAGCAGTACTTC; CDR3: CASSGGQTQPGEQYF
J: TRBJ2-3; D: -; size: -; V: TRBV7-8; DNA: TGTGCCAGCAGCTTAGGAGTTGCCACAGATACGCAGTATTTT; CDR3: CASSLGVATDTQYF
J: TRBJ2-7; D: TRBD2; size: once; V: TRBV27; DNA: TGTGCCAGCAGTTTATTACTAGCGGGAGGTTCCTACGAGCAGTACTTC; CDR3: CASSLLLAGGSYEQYF
J: TRBJ2-1; D: TRBD2; size: -; V: TRBV19; DNA: TGTGCCACGACTAGCGGGAGGGCCCCCAACCCCTACAATGAGCAGTTCTTC; CDR3: CATTSGRAPNPYNEQFF
J: TRBJ2-3; D: TRBD2; size: -; V: TRBV9; DNA: TGTGCCAGCAGCGTAGGACTAGCGGGGCTCACAGATACGCAGTATTTT; CDR3: CASSVGLAGLTDTQYF
J: TRBJ2-3; D: -; size: -; V: TRBV5-1; DNA: TGCGCCAGCAGTGAGGGACACTCCACAGATACGCAGTATTTT; CDR3: CASSEGHSTDTQYF
J: TRBJ2-1; D: TRBD2; size: -; V: TRBV29-1; DNA: TGCAGCGTTATAGCGGGGCCCTACAATGAGCAGTTCTTC; CDR3: CSVIAGPYNEQFF
J: TRBJ1-5; D: -; size: -; V: TRBV7-2; DNA: TGTGCCAGCACCCCAACCGGGGGTTGGAATCAGCCCCAGCATTTT; CDR3: CASTPTGGWNQPQHF
J: TRBJ2-7; D: TRBD2; size: -; V: TRBV28; DNA: TGTGCCAGTCGAGCTAGCGGGAGCCACGAGCAGTACTTC; CDR3: CASRASGSHEQYF
J: TRBJ1-2; D: TRBD1; size: -; V: TRBV5-1; DNA: TGCGCCAGCAGCTTGCTAGGACAGGGCGTCGATGGCTACACCTTC; CDR3: CASSLLGQGVDGYTF
J: TRBJ2-2; D: TRBD2; size: -; V: TRBV7-7; DNA: TGTGCCAGCAGCATTTCCGGGACTAGCACCGGGGAGCTGTTTTTT; CDR3: CASSISGTSTGELFF
J: TRBJ1-1; D: -; size: -; V: TRBV11-3; DNA: TGTGCCAGCAGCTTAGGCACCGCTAATCCAGCTTTCTTT; CDR3: CASSLGTANPAFF
J: TRBJ2-1; D: -; size: -; V: TRBV2; DNA: TGTGCCAGCAGTGAGATGGGGGCGGGAGCTGACAATGAGCAGTTCTTC; CDR3: CASSEMGAGADNEQFF
J: TRBJ2-2; D: -; size: -; V: TRBV10-2; DNA: TGCGCCAGCATCCACGTGCGAGCGAACACCGGGGAGCTGTTTTTT; CDR3: CASIHVRANTGELFF
J: TRBJ2-5; D: -; size: once; V: TRBV11-2; DNA: TGTGCCAGCAGCTTTACAAGAGGGACCCAGTACTTC; CDR3: CASSFTRGTQYF
J: TRBJ1-5; D: -; size: once; V: TRBV2; DNA: TGTGCCAGCAGTGAAGATAAAGGGGCCCCCAATCAGCCCCAGCATTTT; CDR3: CASSEDKGAPNQPQHF
J: TRBJ2-1; D: TRBD2; size: -; V: TRBV28; DNA: TGTGCCAGCAGCACAAAGGGACTAGCGGGAGGGGGCCGCTACAATGAGCAGTTCTTC; CDR3: CASSTKGLAGGGRYNEQFF
J: TRBJ2-1; D: -; size: -; V: TRBV7-8; DNA: TGTGCCAGCAGCTACAGCTACAATGAGCAGTTCTTC; CDR3: CASSYSYNEQFF
J: TRBJ1-5; D: -; size: -; V: TRBV19; DNA: TGTGCCAGTAGTACCGGTACCTATCAGCCCCAGCATTTT; CDR3: CASSTGTYQPQHF
J: TRBJ2-5; D: -; size: -; V: TRBV6-6; DNA: TGTGCCAGCAGCAGCTCGCCGAGGTACGAGACCCAGTACTTC; CDR3: CASSSSPRYETQYF
J: TRBJ2-2; D: -; size: -; V: TRBV27; DNA: TGTGCCAGCCGCCCAGAAGGGACTAACACCGGGGAGCTGTTTTTT; CDR3: CASRPEGTNTGELFF
J: TRBJ2-7; D: -; size: -; V: TRBV5-1; DNA: TGCGCCAGCAGCTTGGATAGCGTCTCCTACGAGCAGTACTTC; CDR3: CASSLDSVSYEQYF
J: TRBJ2-5; D: -; size: -; V: TRBV5-1; DNA: TGCGCCAGCAGCTTTTCGACAGTCCAAGAGACCCAGTACTTC; CDR3: CASSFSTVQETQYF
J: TRBJ2-1; D: TRBD2; size: -; V: TRBV28; DNA: TGTGCCAGCAGTTTCCCGGGGACTAGCGGTAACAATGAGCAGTTCTTC; CDR3: CASSFPGTSGNNEQFF
J: TRBJ2-7; D: -; size: -; V: TRBV13; DNA: TGTGCCAGCAGCCAATGGGGGGCGGGAGTTCGCGAGCAGTACTTC; CDR3: CASSQWGAGVREQYF
J: TRBJ1-1; D: -; size: -; V: TRBV10-3; DNA: TGTGCCATCAGTGACGGGGTTCTGGGCACTGAAGCTTTCTTT; CDR3: CAISDGVLGTEAFF
J: TRBJ2-7; D: -; size: -; V: TRBV28; DNA: TGTGCCAGTACCCCGGGACACAACTACGAGCAGTACTTC; CDR3: CASTPGHNYEQYF
J: TRBJ2-1; D: TRBD2; size: -; V: TRBV4-1; DNA: TGCGCCAGCAGCCAAGGGGGGGGGACGACCTACAATGAGCAGTTCTTC; CDR3: CASSQGGGTTYNEQFF
J: TRBJ2-1; D: TRBD2; size: -; V: TRBV7-9; DNA: TGTGCCAGCAGCTTAGGTGAAACTAGCGGAAATGAGCAGTTCTTC; CDR3: CASSLGETSGNEQFF
J: TRBJ2-3; D: TRBD2; size: once; V: TRBV4-3; DNA: TGCGCCAGCAGCCAAGATCTAACTAGCGGGAGTCTTGAGGCAGATACGCAGTATTTT; CDR3: CASSQDLTSGSLEADTQYF